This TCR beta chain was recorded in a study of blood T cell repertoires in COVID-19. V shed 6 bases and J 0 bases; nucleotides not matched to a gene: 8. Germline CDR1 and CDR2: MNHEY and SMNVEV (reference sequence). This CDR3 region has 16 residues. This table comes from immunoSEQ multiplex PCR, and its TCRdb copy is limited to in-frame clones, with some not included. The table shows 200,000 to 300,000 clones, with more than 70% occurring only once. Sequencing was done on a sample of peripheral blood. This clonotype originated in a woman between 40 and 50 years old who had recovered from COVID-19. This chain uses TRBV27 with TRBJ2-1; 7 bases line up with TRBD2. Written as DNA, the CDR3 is TGTGCCAGCAGGCCCGGGACTATGCTCTCCTACAATGAGCAGTTCTTC. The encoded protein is CASRPGTMLSYNEQFF.